This record covers a single T cell receptor beta chain. Spiked synthetic TCR analogs estimated absolute template abundance per PCR. Profiling relied on immunoSEQ multiplex PCR, and the TCRdb table lists in-frame clones only, not all of them. The sample has roughly 100,000 clones; approximately 87% are singletons. This entry belongs to a study of PD-L1 blockade in urothelial cancer. About the study: Male sex and bladder-origin urothelial cancer characterized about 90% of the roughly 30 patients. Median T cell yield per blood sample was over 130,000 cells.

Germline V CDR1 and CDR2: SGHRS, YFSETQ. This CDR3 is 14 amino acids long. The V end was cut by 3 bases, the J end by 3 bases, with 13 bases between. Time point in this sample: peripheral blood 6 weeks after treatment start. The diagnosis in patients was locally advanced or metastatic urothelial carcinoma. The material sequenced was PBMCs, taken around atezolizumab (anti-PD-L1) treatment. This chain joins TRBV5-1 and TRBJ2-7; possibly TRBD1 for D (6 bases). This sequence originates from a man in his sixties or seventies with urothelial cancer. The CDR3 here is CASSSTRDIYEQYF. DNA for the CDR3: TGCGCCAGCAGCTCGACCCGGGACATCTACGAGCAGTACTTC.